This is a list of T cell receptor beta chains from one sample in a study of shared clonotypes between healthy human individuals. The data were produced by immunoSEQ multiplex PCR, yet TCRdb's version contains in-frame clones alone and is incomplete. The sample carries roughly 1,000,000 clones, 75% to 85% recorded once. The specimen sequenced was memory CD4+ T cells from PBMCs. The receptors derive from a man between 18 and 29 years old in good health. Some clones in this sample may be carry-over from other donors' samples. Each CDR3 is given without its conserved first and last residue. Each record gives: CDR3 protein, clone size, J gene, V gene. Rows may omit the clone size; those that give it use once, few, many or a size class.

ASSPEQGTNTEAF,-,TRBJ1-1,TRBV5-1
ASSFHGDRAGYGYT,-,TRBJ1-2,TRBV7-9
ASSLSIQETQY,-,TRBJ2-5,TRBV27
ASTNRANQPQH,few,TRBJ1-5,TRBV19
ASRLPPGTGLKTQY,-,TRBJ2-5,TRBV5-6
ATSRTLGQGNTEAF,-,TRBJ1-1,TRBV15
ASSLEGRLETQY,-,TRBJ2-5,TRBV5-1
ASSFHRGADTQY,-,TRBJ2-3,TRBV11-3
SATPQGSPQETQY,-,TRBJ2-5,TRBV29-1
ASRRAGNYEQY,-,TRBJ2-7,TRBV6-5
ASSVYRGPPYEQY,-,TRBJ2-7,TRBV19
ASSLGQGGQPQH,-,TRBJ1-5,TRBV2
AWRGLRGGQQF,-,TRBJ2-1,TRBV30
ASSLYGNEQF,-,TRBJ2-1,TRBV7-2
ASSLGGAKGEKLF,-,TRBJ1-4,TRBV5-1
AISRDPNQPQH,-,TRBJ1-5,TRBV10-3
ASSLSYEQY,once,TRBJ2-7,TRBV7-9
ASSQGQGPYEQY,once,TRBJ2-7,TRBV6-1
ASSYNRRTTNEKLF,once,TRBJ1-4,TRBV6-5
ASSLRGRYGTDTQY,-,TRBJ2-3,TRBV27
ASSPVGTEAF,-,TRBJ1-1,TRBV28
ASSTPTGELF,-,TRBJ2-2,TRBV28
ASSLVLGGGQGPRGYGYT,-,TRBJ1-2,TRBV7-8
ASKGNGRLVYGYT,once,TRBJ1-2,TRBV19
ASSLEVWREASTGELF,few,TRBJ2-2,TRBV7-6
ASSRNTGSLYEQY,-,TRBJ2-7,TRBV7-2
ASSLQGLGNTIY,-,TRBJ1-3,TRBV5-1
AWSAGQGYGYT,-,TRBJ1-2,TRBV30
ASSRTARYEQY,-,TRBJ2-7,TRBV28
ASSGVWGTQY,-,TRBJ2-5,TRBV19
ASSFRLAGDTGELF,-,TRBJ2-2,TRBV7-9
AITEGDRGYNEQF,-,TRBJ2-1,TRBV10-3
AISAGGTYNEQF,-,TRBJ2-1,TRBV10-3
ASSLTSGRAHEQY,-,TRBJ2-7,TRBV7-8
ASSLIWGQQETQY,-,TRBJ2-5,TRBV7-2
ASSGVRGLTEKLF,-,TRBJ1-4,TRBV2
ASRGGAGVVPGYGYT,-,TRBJ1-2,TRBV5-1
ASSPGLAGRETQY,-,TRBJ2-5,TRBV4-1
ASSLSGIKQY,-,TRBJ2-7,TRBV28
AWSGGDVEAF,-,TRBJ1-1,TRBV30
ASSLMLPGINGYT,-,TRBJ1-2,TRBV7-8
ASSTWASKNIQY,few,TRBJ2-4,TRBV7-2
AWGMEGANVLT,-,TRBJ2-6,TRBV30
ASSLDGVTATIY,-,TRBJ1-3,TRBV7-9
ASSLRQGAEAF,-,TRBJ1-1,TRBV7-3
ASSQEVNLVGNNEQF,-,TRBJ2-1,TRBV4-3
ASSVDRTDGYTDTQY,-,TRBJ2-3,TRBV9
ASSLSLGPGNGELF,many,TRBJ2-2,TRBV7-3
ASKRTSGDSYEQY,-,TRBJ2-7,TRBV6-5
ASSLDTASYEQY,once,TRBJ2-7,TRBV7-2
ASSQQYSNEKLF,-,TRBJ1-4,TRBV18
ASSGGVGPGNTIY,-,TRBJ1-3,TRBV5-1
ASSWTGARSGNTIY,-,TRBJ1-3,TRBV5-1